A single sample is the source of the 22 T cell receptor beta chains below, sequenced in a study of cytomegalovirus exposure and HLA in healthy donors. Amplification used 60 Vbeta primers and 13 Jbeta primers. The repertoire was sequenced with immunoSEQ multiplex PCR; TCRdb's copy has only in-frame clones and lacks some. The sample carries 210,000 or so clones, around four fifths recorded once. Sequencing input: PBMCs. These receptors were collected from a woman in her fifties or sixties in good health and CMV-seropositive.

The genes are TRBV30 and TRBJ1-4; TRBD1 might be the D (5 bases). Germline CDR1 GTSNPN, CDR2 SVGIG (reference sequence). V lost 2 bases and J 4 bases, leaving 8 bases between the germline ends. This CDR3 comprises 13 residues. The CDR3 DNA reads TGTGCCTGGAGTCGCAGGGTTAATGAAAAACTGTTTTTT. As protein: CAWSRRVNEKLFF.

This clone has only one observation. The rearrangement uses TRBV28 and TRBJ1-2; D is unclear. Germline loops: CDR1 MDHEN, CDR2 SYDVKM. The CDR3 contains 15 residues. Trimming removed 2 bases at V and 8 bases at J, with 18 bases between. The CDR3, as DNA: TGTGCCAGCAGTTTAGAAACAGCCACCCGCGGGGGCTACACCTTC. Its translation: CASSLETATRGGYTF.

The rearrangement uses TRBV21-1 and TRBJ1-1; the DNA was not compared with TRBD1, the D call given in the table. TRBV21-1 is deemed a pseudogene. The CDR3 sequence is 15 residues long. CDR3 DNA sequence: TGTGCCAGCAGCAAAGCACAGGGGGCGAGGGCTGAAGCTTTCTTT. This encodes CASSKAQGARAEAFF.

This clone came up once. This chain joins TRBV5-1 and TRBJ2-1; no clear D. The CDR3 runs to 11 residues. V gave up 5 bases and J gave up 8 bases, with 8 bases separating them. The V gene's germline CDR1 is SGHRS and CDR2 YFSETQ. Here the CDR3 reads CASRAEDEQFF. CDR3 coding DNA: TGCGCCAGCAGGGCTGAGGATGAGCAGTTCTTC. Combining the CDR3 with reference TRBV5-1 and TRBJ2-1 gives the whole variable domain KAGVTQTPRYLIKTRGQQVTLSCSPISGHRSVSWYQQTPGQGLQFLFEYFSETQRNKGNFPGRFSGRQFSNSRSEMNVSTLELGDSALYLCASRAEDEQFFGPGTRLTVL.

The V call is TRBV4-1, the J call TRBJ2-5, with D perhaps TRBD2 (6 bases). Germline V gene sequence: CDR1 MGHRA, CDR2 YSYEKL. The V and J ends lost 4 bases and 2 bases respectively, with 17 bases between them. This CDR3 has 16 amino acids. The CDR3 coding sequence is TGCGCCAGCAGCCCCCTGACTAGGGGAAGGCAAGAGACCCAGTACTTC. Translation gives CASSPLTRGRQETQYF.

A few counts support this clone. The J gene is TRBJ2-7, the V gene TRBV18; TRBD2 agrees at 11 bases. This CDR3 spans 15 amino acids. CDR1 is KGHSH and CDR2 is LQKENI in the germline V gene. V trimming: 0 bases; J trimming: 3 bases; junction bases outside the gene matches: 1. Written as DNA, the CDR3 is TGTGCCAGCTCACCACCCGGGACTAGCGGCTACGAGCAGTACTTC. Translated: CASSPPGTSGYEQYF.

CDR3 protein: CASSTGSGNQPQHF. The CDR3 DNA follows: TGTGCCAGCAGCACAGGGTCGGGCAATCAGCCCCAGCATTTT. The chain carries TRBV11-2 and TRBJ1-5; D possibly corresponds to TRBD1 (6 bases). There are 14 residues in the CDR3. The V and J ends lost 5 bases and 2 bases respectively, with 10 bases between them. CDR1 is SGHAT and CDR2 is FQNNGV in the germline V gene.

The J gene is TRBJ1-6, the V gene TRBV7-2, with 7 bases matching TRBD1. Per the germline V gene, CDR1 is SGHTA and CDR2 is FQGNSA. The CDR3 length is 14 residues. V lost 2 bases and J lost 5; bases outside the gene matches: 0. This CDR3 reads CASSLQGDNSPLHF. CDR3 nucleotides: TGTGCCAGCAGCTTACAGGGGGATAATTCACCCCTCCACTTT.

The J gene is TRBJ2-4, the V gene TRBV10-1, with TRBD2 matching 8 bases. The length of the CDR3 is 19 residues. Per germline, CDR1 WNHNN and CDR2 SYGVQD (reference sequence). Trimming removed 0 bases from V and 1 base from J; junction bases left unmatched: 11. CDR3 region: CASSESEAGVKRAKNIQYF. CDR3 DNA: TGCGCCAGCAGTGAGTCAGAAGCGGGAGTGAAGAGGGCCAAAAACATTCAGTACTTC.

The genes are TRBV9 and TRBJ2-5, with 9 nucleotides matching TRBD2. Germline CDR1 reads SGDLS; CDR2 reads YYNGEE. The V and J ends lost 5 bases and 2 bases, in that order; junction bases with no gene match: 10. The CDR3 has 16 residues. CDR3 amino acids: CASSLTRLAGQETQYF. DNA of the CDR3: TGTGCCAGCAGTCTAACGAGGCTAGCGGGGCAAGAGACCCAGTACTTC.

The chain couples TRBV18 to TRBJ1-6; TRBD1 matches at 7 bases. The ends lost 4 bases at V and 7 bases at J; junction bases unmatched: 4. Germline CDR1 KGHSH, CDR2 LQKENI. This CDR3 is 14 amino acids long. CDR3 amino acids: CASSLTGDNSPLHF. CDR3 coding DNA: TGTGCCAGCTCACTAACAGGGGACAATTCACCCCTCCACTTT.

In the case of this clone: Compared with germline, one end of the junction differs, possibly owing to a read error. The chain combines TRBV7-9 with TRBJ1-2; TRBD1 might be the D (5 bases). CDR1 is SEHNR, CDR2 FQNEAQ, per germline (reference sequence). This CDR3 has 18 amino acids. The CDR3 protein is CSSSLAGQGPSSNYGYTF. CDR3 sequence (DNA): TGTTCCAGCAGCTTAGCTGGACAAGGCCCGTCCTCTAACTATGGCTACACCTTC. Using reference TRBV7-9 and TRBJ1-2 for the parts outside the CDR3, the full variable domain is DTGVSQNPRHKITKRGQNVTFRCDPISEHNRLYWYRQTLGQGPEFLTYFQNEAQLEKSRLLSDRFSAERPKGSFSTLEIQRTEQGDSAMYLCSSSLAGQGPSSNYGYTFGSGTRLTVV.

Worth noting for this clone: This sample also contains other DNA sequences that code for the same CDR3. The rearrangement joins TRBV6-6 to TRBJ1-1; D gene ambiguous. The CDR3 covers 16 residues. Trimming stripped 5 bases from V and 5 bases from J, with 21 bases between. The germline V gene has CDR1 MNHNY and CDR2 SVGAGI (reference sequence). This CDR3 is CASSPWTGGGQTEAFF. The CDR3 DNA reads TGTGCCAGCAGTCCCTGGACGGGAGGCGGTCAGACTGAAGCTTTCTTT.

CDR3 nucleotide sequence: TGTGCCAGCAGTTGCCCCTCGACTAGCGGGTTTGTGGACACCGGGGAGCTGTTTTTT. It is translated as CASSCPSTSGFVDTGELFF. The genes are TRBV6-7 and TRBJ2-2, with 10 bases aligning to TRBD2. TRBV6-7 belongs to the ORF category, with a function that is uncertain. This CDR3 has 19 residues. V trimming: 4 bases; J trimming: 3 bases; junction bases outside the gene matches: 14.

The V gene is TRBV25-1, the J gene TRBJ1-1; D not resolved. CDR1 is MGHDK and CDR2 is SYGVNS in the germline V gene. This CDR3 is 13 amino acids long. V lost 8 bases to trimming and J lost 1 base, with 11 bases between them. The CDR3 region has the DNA TGTGCCAGCCGGGAACAGTCGAACACTGAAGCTTTCTTT. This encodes CASREQSNTEAFF. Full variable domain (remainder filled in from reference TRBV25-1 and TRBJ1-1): EADIYQTPRYLVIGTGKKITLECSQTMGHDKMYWYQQDPGMELHLIHYSYGVNSTEKGDLSSESTVSRIRTEHFPLTLESARPSHTSQYLCASREQSNTEAFFGQGTRLTVV.

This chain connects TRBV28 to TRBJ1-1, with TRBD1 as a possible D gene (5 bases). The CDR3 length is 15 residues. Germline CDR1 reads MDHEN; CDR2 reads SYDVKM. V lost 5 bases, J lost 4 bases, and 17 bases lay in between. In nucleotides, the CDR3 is TGTGCCAGCAGTCCAGGCAGGGCGGGGGGCACTGAAGCTTTCTTT. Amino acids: CASSPGRAGGTEAFF.

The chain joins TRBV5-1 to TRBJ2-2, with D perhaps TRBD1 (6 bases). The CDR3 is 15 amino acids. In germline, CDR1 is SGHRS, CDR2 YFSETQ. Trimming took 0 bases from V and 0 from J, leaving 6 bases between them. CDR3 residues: CASSLAGANTGELFF. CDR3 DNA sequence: TGCGCCAGCAGCTTGGCAGGGGCGAACACCGGGGAGCTGTTTTTT.

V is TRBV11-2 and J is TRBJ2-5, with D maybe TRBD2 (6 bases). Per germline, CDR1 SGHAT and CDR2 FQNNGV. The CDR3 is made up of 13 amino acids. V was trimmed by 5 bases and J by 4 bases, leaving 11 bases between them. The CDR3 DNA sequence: TGTGCCAGCAGCGTTGGGGGGTCAGAGACCCAGTACTTC. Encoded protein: CASSVGGSETQYF.

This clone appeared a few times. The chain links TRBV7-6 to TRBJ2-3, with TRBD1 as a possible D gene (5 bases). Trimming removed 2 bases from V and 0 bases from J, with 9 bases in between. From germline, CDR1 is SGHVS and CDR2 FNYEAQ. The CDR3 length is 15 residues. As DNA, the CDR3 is TGTGCCAGCAGCTTAATGGACACTAGCACAGATACGCAGTATTTT. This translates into CASSLMDTSTDTQYF.

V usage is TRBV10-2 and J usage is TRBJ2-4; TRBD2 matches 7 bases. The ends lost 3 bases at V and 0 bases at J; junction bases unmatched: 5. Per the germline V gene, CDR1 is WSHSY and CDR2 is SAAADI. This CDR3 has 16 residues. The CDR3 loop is CASSDRERGAKNIQYF. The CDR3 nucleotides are TGCGCCAGCAGTGACAGGGAGCGGGGAGCCAAAAACATTCAGTACTTC.

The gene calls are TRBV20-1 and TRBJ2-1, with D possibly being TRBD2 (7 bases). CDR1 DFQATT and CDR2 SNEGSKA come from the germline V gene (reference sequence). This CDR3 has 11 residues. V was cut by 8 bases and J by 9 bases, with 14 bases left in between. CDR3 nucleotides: TGCAGTATGGGGGGGGCACGTGAGCAGTTCTTC. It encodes CSMGGAREQFF.

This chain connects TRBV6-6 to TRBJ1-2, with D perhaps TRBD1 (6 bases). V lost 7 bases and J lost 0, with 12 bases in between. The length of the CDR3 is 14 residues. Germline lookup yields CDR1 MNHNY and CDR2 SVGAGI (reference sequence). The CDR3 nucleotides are TGTGCCAGCAAGGCCGGACAGACTAACTATGGCTACACCTTC. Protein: CASKAGQTNYGYTF.